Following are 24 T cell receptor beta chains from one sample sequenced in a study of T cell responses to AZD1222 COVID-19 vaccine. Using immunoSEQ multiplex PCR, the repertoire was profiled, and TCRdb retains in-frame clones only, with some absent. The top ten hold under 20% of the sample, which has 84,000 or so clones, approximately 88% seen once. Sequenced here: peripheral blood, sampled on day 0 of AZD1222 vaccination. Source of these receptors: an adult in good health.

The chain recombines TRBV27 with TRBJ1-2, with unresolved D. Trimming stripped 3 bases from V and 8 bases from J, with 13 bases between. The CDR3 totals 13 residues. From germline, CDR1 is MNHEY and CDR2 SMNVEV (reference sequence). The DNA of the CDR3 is TGTGCCAGCAGTTTGAGCAGAGAGGGAGGCTACACCTTC. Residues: CASSLSREGGYTF.

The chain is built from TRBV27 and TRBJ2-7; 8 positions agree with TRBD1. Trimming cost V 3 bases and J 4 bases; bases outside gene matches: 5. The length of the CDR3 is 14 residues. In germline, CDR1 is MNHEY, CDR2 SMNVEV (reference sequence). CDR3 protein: CASSFIDRGYEQYF. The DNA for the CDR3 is TGTGCCAGCAGTTTTATAGACAGGGGATACGAGCAGTACTTC.

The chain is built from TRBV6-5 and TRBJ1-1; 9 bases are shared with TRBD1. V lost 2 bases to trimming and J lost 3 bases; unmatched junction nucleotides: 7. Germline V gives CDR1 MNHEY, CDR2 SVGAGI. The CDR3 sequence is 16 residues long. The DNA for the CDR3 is TGTGCCAGCAGTTACCCCGGGACAGGGCCGGACACTGAAGCTTTCTTT. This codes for CASSYPGTGPDTEAFF.

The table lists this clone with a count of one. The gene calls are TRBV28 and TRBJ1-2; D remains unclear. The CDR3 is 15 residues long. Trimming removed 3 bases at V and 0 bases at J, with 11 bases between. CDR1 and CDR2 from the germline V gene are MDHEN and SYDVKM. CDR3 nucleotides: TGTGCCAGCAGTTTTACATCGTCGGCTAACTATGGCTACACCTTC. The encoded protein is CASSFTSSANYGYTF.

This CDR3 reads CASSTDRSMEEQFF. In DNA, the CDR3 is TGTGCCAGCAGTACGGACCGAAGCATGGAGGAGCAGTTCTTC. V gene TRBV27 combines with J gene TRBJ2-1; D gene unclear. CDR1 is MNHEY, CDR2 SMNVEV, per germline (reference sequence). The CDR3 contains 14 residues. Trimming took off 5 bases at V and 10 bases at J, with 18 bases between the two ends.

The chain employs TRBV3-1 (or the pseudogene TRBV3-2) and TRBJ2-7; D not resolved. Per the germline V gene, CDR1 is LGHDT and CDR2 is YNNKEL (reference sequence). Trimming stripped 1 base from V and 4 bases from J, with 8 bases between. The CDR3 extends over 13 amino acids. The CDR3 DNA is TGTGCCAGCAGCCAAGGGAGAAGGTACGAGCAGTACTTC. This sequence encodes CASSQGRRYEQYF.

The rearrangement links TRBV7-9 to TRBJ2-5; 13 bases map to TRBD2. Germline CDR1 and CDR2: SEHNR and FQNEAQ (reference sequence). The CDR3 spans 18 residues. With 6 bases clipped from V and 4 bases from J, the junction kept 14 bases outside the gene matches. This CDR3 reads CASRKPGLAGSHTETQYF. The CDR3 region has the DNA TGTGCCAGCAGGAAACCGGGACTAGCGGGATCTCATACAGAGACCCAGTACTTC.

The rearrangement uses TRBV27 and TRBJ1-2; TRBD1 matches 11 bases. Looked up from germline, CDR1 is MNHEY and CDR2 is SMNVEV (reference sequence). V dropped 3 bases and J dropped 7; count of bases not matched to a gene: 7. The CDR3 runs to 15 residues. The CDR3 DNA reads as TGTGCCAGCAGTTTCGGACAGGGGGCTTTGGGTGGCTACACCTTC. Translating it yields CASSFGQGALGGYTF.

CDR3 nucleotide sequence: TGTGCCAGCAGCTTAACTAGGAGCTCCTACGAGCAGTACTTC. Translation gives CASSLTRSSYEQYF. The chain joins TRBV7-8 to TRBJ2-7, with TRBD2 as a possible D gene (5 bases). The CDR3 totals 14 residues. V lost 2 bases, J lost 0 bases, and 8 bases lay in between. Germline V gives CDR1 SGHVS, CDR2 FQNEAQ.

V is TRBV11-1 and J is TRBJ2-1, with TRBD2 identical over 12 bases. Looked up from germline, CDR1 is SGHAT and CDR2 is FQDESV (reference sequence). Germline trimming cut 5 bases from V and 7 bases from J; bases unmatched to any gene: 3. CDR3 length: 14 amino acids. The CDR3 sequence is CASSTGTSGNEQFF. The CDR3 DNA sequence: TGTGCCAGCAGCACCGGGACTAGCGGGAATGAGCAGTTCTTC.

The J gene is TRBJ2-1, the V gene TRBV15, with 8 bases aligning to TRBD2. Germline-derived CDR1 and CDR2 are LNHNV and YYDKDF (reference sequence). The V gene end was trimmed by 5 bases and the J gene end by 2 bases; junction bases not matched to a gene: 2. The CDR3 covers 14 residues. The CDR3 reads CATSLAGAYNEQFF. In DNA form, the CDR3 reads TGTGCCACCAGCCTAGCGGGCGCCTACAATGAGCAGTTCTTC.

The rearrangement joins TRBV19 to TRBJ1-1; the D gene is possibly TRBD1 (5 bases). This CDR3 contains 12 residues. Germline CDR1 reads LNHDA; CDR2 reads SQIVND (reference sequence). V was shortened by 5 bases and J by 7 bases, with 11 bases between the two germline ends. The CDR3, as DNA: TGTGCCAGTAGTTGGGGCGGGATTGAAGCTTTCTTT. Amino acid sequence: CASSWGGIEAFF. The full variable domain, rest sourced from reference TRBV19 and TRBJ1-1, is DGGITQSPKYLFRKEGQNVTLSCEQNLNHDAMYWYRQDPGQGLRLIYYSQIVNDFQKGDIAEGYSVSREKKESFPLTVTSAQKNPTAFYLCASSWGGIEAFFGQGTRLTVV.

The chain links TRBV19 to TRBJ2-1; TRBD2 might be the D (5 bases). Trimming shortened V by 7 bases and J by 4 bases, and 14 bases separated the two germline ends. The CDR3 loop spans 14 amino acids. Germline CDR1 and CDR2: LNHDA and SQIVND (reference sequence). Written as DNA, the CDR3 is TGTGCCAGTATCAAGTTATCGGGGTACAATGAGCAGTTCTTC. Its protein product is CASIKLSGYNEQFF.

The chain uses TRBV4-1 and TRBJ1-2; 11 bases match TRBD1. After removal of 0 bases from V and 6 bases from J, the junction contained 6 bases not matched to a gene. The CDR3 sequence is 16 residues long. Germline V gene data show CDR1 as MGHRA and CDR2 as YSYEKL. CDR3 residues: CASSQEQGQGANGYTF. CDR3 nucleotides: TGCGCCAGCAGCCAAGAGCAAGGACAGGGGGCGAATGGCTACACCTTC.

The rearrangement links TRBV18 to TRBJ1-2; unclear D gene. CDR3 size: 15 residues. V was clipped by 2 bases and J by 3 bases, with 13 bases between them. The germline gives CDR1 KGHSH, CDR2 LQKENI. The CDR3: CASSPTPSEDYGYTF. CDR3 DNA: TGTGCCAGCTCACCAACGCCATCGGAGGACTATGGCTACACCTTC.

The CDR3 nucleotides read TGTGCCAGCAGCTCTGACGGCTCCTACGAGCAGTACTTC. It yields the protein CASSSDGSYEQYF. The J gene is TRBJ2-7, the V gene TRBV5-6, with D hard to call. Trimming cost V 3 bases and J 0 bases, with 7 bases left between them. The CDR3 length is 13 residues. Germline values: CDR1 SGHDT, CDR2 YYEEEE.

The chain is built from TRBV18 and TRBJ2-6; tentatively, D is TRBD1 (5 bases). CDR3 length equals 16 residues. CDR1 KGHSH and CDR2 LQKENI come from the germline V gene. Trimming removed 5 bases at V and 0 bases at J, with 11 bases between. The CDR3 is CASSARGASGANVLTF. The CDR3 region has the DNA TGTGCCAGCTCAGCTAGGGGCGCCTCTGGGGCCAACGTCCTGACTTTC.

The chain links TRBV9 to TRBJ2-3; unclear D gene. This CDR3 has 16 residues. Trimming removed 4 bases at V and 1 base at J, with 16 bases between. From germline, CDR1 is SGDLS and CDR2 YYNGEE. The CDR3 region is CASSLTTAVGTDTQYF. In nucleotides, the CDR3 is TGTGCCAGCAGCCTCACGACGGCCGTGGGCACAGATACGCAGTATTTT.

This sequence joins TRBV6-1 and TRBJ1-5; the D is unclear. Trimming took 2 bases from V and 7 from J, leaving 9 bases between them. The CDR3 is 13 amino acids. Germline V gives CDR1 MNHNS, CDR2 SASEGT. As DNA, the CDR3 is TGTGCCAGCAGTGAAATCAACAGCCAGCCCCAGCATTTT. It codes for CASSEINSQPQHF.

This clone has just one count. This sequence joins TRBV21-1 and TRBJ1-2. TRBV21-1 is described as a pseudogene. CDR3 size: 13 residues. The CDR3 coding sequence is TGTGCCAGCAGCAAAGGGCCGAGGGGCGGCTACACCTTC. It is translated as CASSKGPRGGYTF.

The CDR3 bases are TGTGCCAGCAAGGCGGGAGGCAATGAGCAGTTCTTC. Translation: CASKAGGNEQFF. The chain joins TRBV2 to TRBJ2-1, with TRBD2 identical over 8 bases. J was trimmed by 6 bases and V by 7 bases; bases with no gene match: 2. From germline, CDR1 is SNHLY and CDR2 FYNNEI. This CDR3 comprises 12 residues.

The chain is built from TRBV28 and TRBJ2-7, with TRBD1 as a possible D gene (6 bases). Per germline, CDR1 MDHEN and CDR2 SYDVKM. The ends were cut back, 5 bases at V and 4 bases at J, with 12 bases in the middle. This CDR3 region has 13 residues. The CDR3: CASSPGQIYEQYF. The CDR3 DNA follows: TGTGCCAGCAGTCCCGGACAGATTTACGAGCAGTACTTC.

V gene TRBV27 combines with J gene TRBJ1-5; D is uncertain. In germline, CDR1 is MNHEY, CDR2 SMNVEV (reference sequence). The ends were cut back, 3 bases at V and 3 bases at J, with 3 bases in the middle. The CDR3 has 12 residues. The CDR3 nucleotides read TGTGCCAGCAGTTTTTACAATCAGCCCCAGCATTTT. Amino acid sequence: CASSFYNQPQHF.

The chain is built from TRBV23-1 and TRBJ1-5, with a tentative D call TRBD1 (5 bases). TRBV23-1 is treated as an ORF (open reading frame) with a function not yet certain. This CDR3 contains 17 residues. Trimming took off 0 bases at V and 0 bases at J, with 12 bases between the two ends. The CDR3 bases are TGCGCCAGCAGTCAATCCAGGGTACCGAATAGCAATCAGCCCCAGCATTTT. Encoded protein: CASSQSRVPNSNQPQHF.